This is a list of T cell receptor beta chains from one sample in a study of neurological immune-mediated disorders. MiXCR, applied by TCRdb to the 5' RACE reads, yields one record per CDR3 protein. Of 35,000 to 45,000 distinct CDR3 sequences in the sample, around 7.8% were seen once. The material sequenced was PBMCs. The receptor source for this set is a woman in her thirties or forties in good health. The CDR3 runs from the conserved cysteine through the conserved F or W. The D gene is left open where the match is weak. Rows may omit the clone size; those that give it use once, few, many or a size class.

d_call	clone_size	v_call	j_call	cdr3_nt	cdr3_aa
-	many	TRBV18	TRBJ2-7	TGTGCCAGCTCCATACCAGGGGTGGAGGCCGAGCAGTACTTC	CASSIPGVEAEQYF
-	many	TRBV10-3	TRBJ2-7	TGTGCCATCAGTGCCTCCAGCGGCTCCTACGAGCAGTACTTC	CAISASSGSYEQYF
-	many	TRBV5-1	TRBJ2-1	TGCGCCAGCACCCTAGGACAGGAGCAGTTCTTC	CASTLGQEQFF
-	-	TRBV10-1	TRBJ2-3	TGCGCCAGCAGTGACTTCCCAGATACGCAGTATTTT	CASSDFPDTQYF
-	many	TRBV29-1	TRBJ2-5	TGCAGCGTCGCAGGGAGGACGAAAGGGCTACAAGAGACCCAGTACTTC	CSVAGRTKGLQETQYF
TRBD1	many	TRBV12-3/TRBV12-4	TRBJ2-6	TGTGCCAGCAGTTTACCGGGGCAGGGGGCGCCGCTATTAGGCACTGGGGCCAACGTCCTGACTTTC	CASSLPGQGAPLLGTGANVLTF
-	many	TRBV5-1	TRBJ2-5	TGCGCCAGCAGCCAACCCCGGACTGGGAAGGCCCAAGAGACCCAGTACTTC	CASSQPRTGKAQETQYF
TRBD1	many	TRBV20-1	TRBJ1-4	TGCAGTGTTACAGGGGCCGGAGAAGAAAAACTGTTTTTT	CSVTGAGEEKLFF
-	many	TRBV9	TRBJ1-6	TGTGCCAGCAGTTCCGGGACGGATAATTCACCCCTCCACTTT	CASSSGTDNSPLHF
-	many	TRBV20-1	TRBJ2-3	TGCAGTGCTCAAACCTATGAGAAAAGCACAGATACGCAGTATTTT	CSAQTYEKSTDTQYF
-	many	TRBV27	TRBJ2-7	TGTGCCAGCAGACCACGAAGCAGGGGCGCCTACGAGCAGTACTTC	CASRPRSRGAYEQYF
TRBD1	many	TRBV12-3/TRBV12-4	TRBJ2-2	TGTGCCAAGAGGGGGCCGGGCACCGGGGAGCTGTTTTTT	CAKRGPGTGELFF
TRBD1	many	TRBV7-9	TRBJ1-2	TGTGCCAGCAGCTTCGACAGGGGGCTTAGTTATGGCTACACCTTC	CASSFDRGLSYGYTF
TRBD1	many	TRBV7-3	TRBJ2-3	TGTGCCAGCAGCTTACAAGGGGGCTGGCAGAATACGCAGTATTTT	CASSLQGGWQNTQYF
-	many	TRBV5-1	TRBJ2-2	TGCGCCAGCAGCGACCGGGACTTCTACACCGGGGAGCTGTTTTTT	CASSDRDFYTGELFF
-	many	TRBV7-8	TRBJ2-5	TGTGCCAGCAGCTTAGCGCGCAGGGGCTATGCGGGGGAGACCCAGTACTTC	CASSLARRGYAGETQYF
TRBD1	many	TRBV7-9	TRBJ2-1	TGTGCCAGCAGCGCTCCGACAGGGGCAAGAAACAATGAGCAGTTCTTC	CASSAPTGARNNEQFF
-	many	TRBV5-1	TRBJ2-5	TGCGCCAGCAGCTTGGGGTGGGAGACCCAGTACTTC	CASSLGWETQYF
-	many	TRBV20-1	TRBJ2-2	TGCAGTGCTAGATCTGGGGCGTCGAACACCGGGGAGCTGTTTTTT	CSARSGASNTGELFF
TRBD1	-	TRBV12-3/TRBV12-4	TRBJ1-4	TGTGCCAGCAGACCGACAGGGGCCGGCGAAAAACTGTTTTTT	CASRPTGAGEKLFF
-	medium-sized	TRBV4-2	TRBJ2-7	TGTGCCAGCAGCCAAGGGGACTCCCGAGGGTACGAGCAGTACTTC	CASSQGDSRGYEQYF
TRBD1	many	TRBV12-3/TRBV12-4	TRBJ1-5	TGTGCCAGCACCTACTTACAGGGGGCGAGCAATCAGCCCCAGCATTTT	CASTYLQGASNQPQHF
TRBD1	many	TRBV29-1	TRBJ2-2	TGCAGCGCGCATGGGACAGGGAACACCGGGGAGCTGTTTTTT	CSAHGTGNTGELFF
TRBD1	many	TRBV7-9	TRBJ1-2	TGTGCCAGCAGCTCGCGGACAGGGGACTATGGCTACACCTTC	CASSSRTGDYGYTF
-	many	TRBV28	TRBJ2-3	TGTGCCAGCAGTTTACACCGACAGGACCCTAGCACAGATACGCAGTATTTT	CASSLHRQDPSTDTQYF
-	-	TRBV20-1	TRBJ2-5	TGCAGTTTTAACGAGGGCGCTGGGGTATACCAAGAGACCCAGTACTTC	CSFNEGAGVYQETQYF
-	many	TRBV7-9	TRBJ2-3	TGTGCCATCCAACAGGGCACAGATACGCAGTATTTT	CAIQQGTDTQYF
-	few	TRBV10-3	TRBJ2-7	TGTGCCATCAGTGAGTCGATGGTTTACTACGAGCAGTACTTC	CAISESMVYYEQYF
TRBD1	once	TRBV2	TRBJ2-5	TGTGCCAGCAGAGGGGACAGTGGGGGTGAGACCCAGTACTTC	CASRGDSGGETQYF
-	many	TRBV20-1	TRBJ2-7	TGCAGTGCTCGCTCCACAGGGAGCTCCTACGAGCAGTACTTC	CSARSTGSSYEQYF
-	-	TRBV29-1	TRBJ1-5	TGCAGCGTTGAAGGACAGGGCAATCAGCCCCAGCATTTT	CSVEGQGNQPQHF
TRBD2	many	TRBV6-1	TRBJ2-2	TGTGCCACCCCCCCCCTACGGGAGGTGAACACCGGGGAGCTGTTTTTT	CATPPLREVNTGELFF
TRBD1	many	TRBV3-1	TRBJ1-1	TGTGCCAGCAGCCAAAGACAGGGGGGATTGAACACTGAAGCTTTCTTT	CASSQRQGGLNTEAFF
-	many	TRBV4-1	TRBJ2-7	TGCGCCAGCAGCCAAGACTGGGCCTACGAGCAGTACTTC	CASSQDWAYEQYF
-	many	TRBV5-1	TRBJ2-7	TGCGCCAGCAGCTTGGCCGGGGAGCAGTACTTC	CASSLAGEQYF
-	many	TRBV20-1	TRBJ2-7	TGCAGTGCCAGACGAGACAAGGACTACGAGCAGTACTTC	CSARRDKDYEQYF
-	many	TRBV5-6	TRBJ2-2	TGTGCCAGCAGCCCTGGGAACACCGGGGAGCTGTTTTTT	CASSPGNTGELFF
-	many	TRBV7-2	TRBJ1-1	TGTGCCAGCAGCCCATATTACACTGAAGCTTTCTTT	CASSPYYTEAFF
TRBD1	many	TRBV29-1	TRBJ2-1	TGCAGCGTTGAAATGGGACAGGGGGTCAATGAGCAGTTCTTC	CSVEMGQGVNEQFF
TRBD2	-	TRBV20-1	TRBJ2-5	TGCAGTGCCCTTACGACTAGCGGGGGGTATACAATCCAAGAGACCCAGTACTTC	CSALTTSGGYTIQETQYF
TRBD2	many	TRBV9	TRBJ2-1	TGTGCCAGCAGTTCAACCGGGACTAGTATCTATGAGCAGTTCTTC	CASSSTGTSIYEQFF
TRBD1	many	TRBV30	TRBJ2-3	TGTGCCTGGAGCGGACAGGGGCCAGATACGCAGTATTTT	CAWSGQGPDTQYF